Many counts were recorded for the clone carrying this T cell receptor beta chain. Its target is not known. This entry is derived from a study of response to subunit inactivated influenza vaccine. Study-wide results and caveats: Each seasonal influenza vaccination recruits few new T cells, the authors suggested.

TCRdb reprocessed the RT-PCR reads with MiXCR, giving one entry per CDR3 protein. Among 610,000 or so distinct CDR3 sequences listed, approximately 15% were seen once. V gave up 0 bases and J gave up 6 bases, with 12 bases separating them. Per the germline V gene, CDR1 is SGHRS and CDR2 is YFSETQ. This CDR3 spans 15 amino acids. This sequence was found in a man over 45 who received an inactivated influenza vaccine. This sample comprised PBMCs from blood, obtained about 13 days after vaccination. V usage is TRBV5-1 and J usage is TRBJ2-2; D gene unclear. The CDR3 reads CASSLESPPAGELFF. The CDR3 DNA reads TGCGCCAGCAGCTTGGAGAGCCCCCCGGCCGGGGAGCTGTTTTTT.